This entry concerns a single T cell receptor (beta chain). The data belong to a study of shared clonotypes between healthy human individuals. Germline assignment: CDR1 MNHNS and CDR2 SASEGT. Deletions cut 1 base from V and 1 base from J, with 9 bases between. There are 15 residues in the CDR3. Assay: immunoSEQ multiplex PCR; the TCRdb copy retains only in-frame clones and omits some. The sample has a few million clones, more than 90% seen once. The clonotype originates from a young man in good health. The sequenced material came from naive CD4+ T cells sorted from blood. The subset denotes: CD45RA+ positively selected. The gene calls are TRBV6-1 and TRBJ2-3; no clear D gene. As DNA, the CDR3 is TGTGCCAGCAGTGAAGGGGCCAGTCGCACAGATACGCAGTATTTT. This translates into CASSEGASRTDTQYF.